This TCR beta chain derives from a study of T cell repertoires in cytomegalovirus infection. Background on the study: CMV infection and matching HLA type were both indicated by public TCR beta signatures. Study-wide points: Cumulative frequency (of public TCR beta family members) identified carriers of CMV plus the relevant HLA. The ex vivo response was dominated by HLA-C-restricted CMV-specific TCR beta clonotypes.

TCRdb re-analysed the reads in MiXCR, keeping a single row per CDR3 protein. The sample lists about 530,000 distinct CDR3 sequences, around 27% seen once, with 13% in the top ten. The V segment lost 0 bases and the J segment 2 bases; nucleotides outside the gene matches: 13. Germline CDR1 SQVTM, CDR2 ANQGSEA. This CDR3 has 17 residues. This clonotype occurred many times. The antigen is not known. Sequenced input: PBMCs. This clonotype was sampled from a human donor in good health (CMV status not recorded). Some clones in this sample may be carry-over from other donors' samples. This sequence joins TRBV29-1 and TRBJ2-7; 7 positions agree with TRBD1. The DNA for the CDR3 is TGCAGCGTTGAAGATGGGTCGACAGGGCTTTCTACCTACGAGCAGTACGTC. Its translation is CSVEDGSTGLSTYEQYV.